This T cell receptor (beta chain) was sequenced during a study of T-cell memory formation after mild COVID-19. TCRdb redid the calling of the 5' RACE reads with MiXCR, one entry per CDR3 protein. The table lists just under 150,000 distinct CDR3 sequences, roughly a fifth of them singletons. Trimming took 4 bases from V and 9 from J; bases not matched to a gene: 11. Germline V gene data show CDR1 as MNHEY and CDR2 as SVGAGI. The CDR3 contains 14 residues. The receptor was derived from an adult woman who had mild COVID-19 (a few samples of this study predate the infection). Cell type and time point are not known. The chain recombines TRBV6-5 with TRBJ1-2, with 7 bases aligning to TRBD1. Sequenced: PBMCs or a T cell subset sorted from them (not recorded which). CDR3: CASSFEGARRSYTF. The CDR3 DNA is TGTGCCAGCAGTTTCGAGGGGGCCCGGAGGAGCTACACCTTC.